Included here is one T cell receptor (beta chain) sequence, with context. Its target is not known. The sample comes from a study of Ad26.COV2.S vaccination and SARS-CoV-2 variants. For the study at large: Ad26.COV2.S shots went into the muscle once or twice, 56 days apart.

The CDR3 loop spans 13 amino acids. The germline V and J ends were trimmed by 6 bases and 4 bases, with 12 bases remaining between them. CDR1 is MGHDK and CDR2 is SYGVNS in the germline V gene. Study observations and caveats: Spike-specific CD8+ and CD4+ T cell responses reportedly showed substantial breadth after vaccination. Using TCR breadth and depth analyses may have led to underestimated total T cell responses.

The table came from immunoSEQ multiplex PCR; TCRdb's copy has only in-frame clones and leaves some out. The repertoire holds hundreds of thousands of clones, with around 87% as singletons. The sample's treatment: about 20 received Ad26.COV2.S at low or high dose, single or two shots; 5 received placebo; per-sample allocation not given. Day 63 after the first injection of vaccine or placebo was the sampling time. This rearrangement joins TRBV25-1 to TRBJ1-2, with D possibly being TRBD1 (6 bases). The sequence was obtained from a person between 18 and 59 years old who received the Ad26.COV2.S COVID-19 vaccine or a placebo. Sequencing was performed on peripheral blood, taken in a trial of Ad26.COV2.S vaccine versus placebo. The CDR3 here is CASSRGTGYGYTF. In DNA, the CDR3 is TGTGCCAGCAGCAGGGGAACGGGCTATGGCTACACCTTC.